This T cell receptor (beta chain) was obtained from a study of CD8 T cells in ankylosing spondylitis. Findings of the study overall: There were earlier reports of some motif variants in reactive arthritis synovial fluid and blood. Reports say disease-linked clones showed up significantly more in matched ankylosing spondylitis synovial fluid.

Each CDR3 protein gets one entry after TCRdb re-called the 5' RACE reads with MiXCR. The sample yields some 140,000 distinct CDR3 sequences, approximately 9.2% seen once. This clonotype is medium-sized in the sample. Antigen: not known. The receptor's source is a male donor with ankylosing spondylitis. Sequencing was carried out using synovial fluid, either unsorted or a sorted T cell fraction (not recorded which).

CDR3 sequence: CASARGGGTDTQYF. The CDR3 DNA sequence: TGTGCCAGCGCTCGCGGGGGCGGGACAGATACGCAGTATTTT. The rearrangement joins TRBV7-2 to TRBJ2-3; maybe TRBD2 (7 bases). The germline V gene encodes CDR1 SGHTA and CDR2 FQGNSA. Deletions cut 8 bases from V and 3 bases from J, with 15 bases between. The length of the CDR3 is 14 residues. The variable domain in full, completed from reference TRBV7-2 and TRBJ2-3, reads GAGVSQSPSNKVTEKGKDVELRCDPISGHTALYWYRQSLGQGLEFLIYFQGNSAPDKSGLPSDRFSAERTGGSVSTLTIQRTQQEDSAVYLCASARGGGTDTQYFGPGTRLTVL.